The rows below give T cell receptor beta chains drawn from one sample of a study of cytomegalovirus exposure and HLA in healthy donors. Clones were read by immunoSEQ multiplex PCR, and TCRdb kept only the in-frame ones, dropping some. Its listing shows some 55,000 clones. What was sequenced was PBMCs. The source of these receptors is a woman aged 40 to 50 in good health and CMV-seronegative. CDR3s include the opening cysteine and the closing phenylalanine or tryptophan. The D gene is left open where the match is weak.

v_gene,d_gene,j_gene,CDR3aa,CDR3nt
TRBV2,NA,TRBJ1-6,CASSGGSGSYNSPLHF,TGTGCCAGCAGTGGCGGGAGTGGGTCCTATAATTCACCCCTCCACTTT
TRBV6-5,TRBD1,TRBJ2-3,CASSYRTGGSTDTQYF,TGTGCCAGCAGTTACCGGACAGGGGGTTCCACAGATACGCAGTATTTT
TRBV13,TRBD1,TRBJ2-7,CASSSPGQSYEQYF,TGTGCCAGCAGCTCTCCGGGACAGAGTTACGAGCAGTACTTC
TRBV6-6,NA,TRBJ1-6,CASTLWLAGDNSPLHF,TGTGCCAGCACCCTTTGGCTGGCGGGGGATAATTCACCCCTCCACTTT
TRBV23-1,TRBD1,TRBJ1-6,CASSPRDRYYNSPLHF,TGCGCCAGCAGTCCCCGGGACAGGTATTATAATTCACCCCTCCACTTT
TRBV11-1,NA,TRBJ2-2,CASGRGSANTGELFF,TGTGCCAGCGGGAGGGGGTCGGCGAACACCGGGGAGCTGTTTTTT
TRBV6-5,TRBD2,TRBJ2-7,CASSYRGVPYEQYF,TGTGCCAGCAGTTACCGGGGGGTACCCTACGAGCAGTACTTC
TRBV28,TRBD1,TRBJ2-7,CASLGEGRGSYEQYF,TGTGCCAGCCTCGGCGAGGGCAGGGGGTCCTACGAGCAGTACTTC
TRBV28,NA,TRBJ1-2,CASRASTGSASGYTF,TGTGCCAGCAGGGCATCCACAGGGTCAGCGTCTGGCTACACCTTC
TRBV19,TRBD1,TRBJ1-3,CASSMIGQGGISGNTIYF,TGTGCCAGTAGTATGATTGGACAGGGGGGGATCTCTGGAAACACCATATATTTT
TRBV6-5,NA,TRBJ1-6,CASSYSAGSNSPLHF,TGTGCCAGCAGTTACTCGGCAGGGTCGAATTCACCCCTCCACTTT
TRBV6-6,NA,TRBJ2-1,CASSYERNEQFF,TGTGCCAGCAGTTACGAGAGGAATGAGCAGTTCTTC
TRBV5-1,NA,TRBJ2-3,CASIHRDFGTDTQYF,TGCGCCAGCATTCACCGGGACTTTGGCACAGATACGCAGTATTTT
TRBV6-1,NA,TRBJ1-3,CASSEDRAPGNTIYF,TGTGCCAGCAGTGAAGACAGGGCCCCTGGAAACACCATATATTTT
TRBV7-2,TRBD1,TRBJ1-6,CASSLERGQGAGSPLHF,TGTGCCAGCAGCTTAGAGAGGGGACAGGGGGCTGGGTCACCCCTCCACTTT
TRBV6-6,TRBD1,TRBJ1-3,CASRSQGVGMGNTIYF,TGTGCCAGCAGAAGCCAGGGGGTCGGTATGGGAAACACCATATATTTT
TRBV4-2,NA,TRBJ2-3,CASSQVWLAEGVDTQYF,TGTGCCAGCAGCCAAGTGTGGCTAGCGGAGGGGGTAGATACGCAGTATTTT
TRBV18,NA,TRBJ1-2,CASSPLAGAHGYTF,TGTGCCAGCTCCCCCCTGGCAGGGGCCCATGGCTACACCTTC
TRBV6-5,TRBD2,TRBJ2-5,CASSYSGGWEETQYF,TGTGCCAGCAGTTACTCGGGGGGGTGGGAAGAGACCCAGTACTTC
TRBV28,NA,TRBJ2-7,CASRDGQTFYEQYF,TGTGCCAGCAGGGACGGACAGACTTTTTACGAGCAGTACTTC
TRBV18,NA,TRBJ2-3,CASSPDSFYTQYF,TGTGCCAGCTCACCGGACTCTTTCTATACGCAGTATTTT
TRBV19,TRBD2,TRBJ2-3,CASSQGLAGGRTDTQYF,TGTGCCAGTAGTCAGGGACTAGCGGGAGGACGCACAGATACGCAGTATTTT
TRBV5-8,NA,TRBJ2-5,CASSPLGGETQYF,TGTGCCAGCAGCCCGCTTGGCGGAGAGACCCAGTACTTC
TRBV6-1,TRBD1,TRBJ1-4,CASSLTGQGEKLFF,TGTGCCAGCAGCTTGACCGGACAGGGTGAAAAACTGTTTTTT
TRBV7-6,NA,TRBJ2-2,CASSLLNTGELFF,TGTGCCAGCAGCTTACTTAACACCGGGGAGCTGTTTTTT
TRBV27,TRBD1,TRBJ1-1,CASSVTGTVGAEAFF,TGTGCCAGCAGTGTGACAGGGACGGTTGGGGCTGAAGCTTTCTTT
TRBV6-1,TRBD1,TRBJ1-5,CASRWTGDQPQHF,TGTGCCAGCAGGTGGACAGGGGATCAGCCCCAGCATTTT
TRBV6-5,NA,TRBJ2-3,CASSYSGAGEDTQYF,TGTGCCAGCAGTTACTCGGGGGCGGGAGAGGATACGCAGTATTTT
TRBV2,TRBD1,TRBJ1-2,CASTEQGAYGYTF,TGTGCCAGCACAGAACAGGGGGCCTATGGCTACACCTTC
TRBV5-1,TRBD1,TRBJ1-2,CASSFSQGQDSGSYTF,TGCGCCAGCAGCTTCTCTCAAGGACAGGACTCGGGGAGCTACACCTTC
TRBV15,NA,TRBJ2-3,CATSRDPFTDTQYF,TGTGCCACCAGCAGAGATCCCTTCACAGATACGCAGTATTTT
TRBV11-2,NA,TRBJ1-1,CASSLDLRGVITEAFF,TGTGCCAGCAGCTTAGATCTACGGGGGGTAATCACTGAAGCTTTCTTT
TRBV25-1,NA,TRBJ2-3,CASTGGYTQYF,TGTGCCAGCACCGGGGGTTATACGCAGTATTTT
TRBV10-3,TRBD2,TRBJ2-1,CAISDIAGGGEQFF,TGTGCCATCAGTGATATAGCGGGGGGAGGTGAGCAGTTCTTC
TRBV5-1,TRBD2,TRBJ2-3,CASSLANSGGTDTQYF,TGCGCCAGCAGCTTGGCCAATAGCGGGGGCACAGATACGCAGTATTTT
TRBV9,NA,TRBJ1-6,CASSVFDSPLHF,TGTGCCAGCAGCGTATTCGATTCACCCCTCCACTTT
TRBV5-1,NA,TRBJ2-3,CASSLGQGLDTQYF,TGCGCCAGCAGCTTGGGACAGGGACTTGATACGCAGTATTTT